This T cell receptor beta chain was profiled in a study of T cells after posttransplantation cyclophosphamide. General study points: Blood and skin or GI T cell repertoires showed limited TRB overlap. Recipient CMV seropositivity and CMV reactivation strongly tracked TRB clonality.

Clones were read by immunoSEQ multiplex PCR, and TCRdb kept only the in-frame ones, dropping some. Listed for the sample are almost 35,000 clones, none seen a single time. This clone was seen at least ten times. No antigen is known for it. Sequencing used PBMCs. The receptor was derived from a woman between 50 and 59 years old in good health and a related stem cell transplant donor.

For the CDR3, the DNA is TGTGCCAGCAGTTCGGCCCCTGCAGGGGCTTCCGGGGAGCTGTTTTTT. Its protein is CASSSAPAGASGELFF. This sequence joins TRBV6-6 and TRBJ2-2, with D tentatively TRBD1 (6 bases). The V end was cut by 4 bases, the J end by 6 bases, with 18 bases between. The CDR3 extends over 16 amino acids. Germline V gene lookup returns CDR1 MNHNY and CDR2 SVGAGI (reference sequence).